This T cell receptor beta chain was documented in a study of control samples from healthy donors and cancer patients. Method: immunoSEQ multiplex PCR; TCRdb's copy keeps in-frame clones and lacks some. The listing contains about 190,000 clones. Trimming at V came to 3 bases and at J to 1 base, leaving 2 bases not matched to a gene. Germline V lookup: CDR1 MRHNA, CDR2 SNTAGT. This CDR3 has 15 residues. Source material: blood. The chain has TRBV6-4 and TRBJ2-5; 10 positions match TRBD2. This clonotype was obtained from a woman in her thirties in good health. The CDR3 loop is CASSELAGTQETQYF. CDR3 DNA sequence: TGTGCCAGCAGTGAACTAGCGGGGACCCAAGAGACCCAGTACTTC.